This TCR beta chain derives from a study of blood T cells in healthy people across ages. Study results and limitations: Older age coincided with a roughly linear decline in TCR beta diversity per million T cells. More naive CD4+ cells and higher diversity were found in long-lived than in aged donors.

Through a sample-barcoded 5' primer and a J-beta primer mix, a second PCR was run for 7 to 11 cycles. One entry per CDR3 protein results from TCRdb running MiXCR on the 5' RACE reads. The sample contains 550,000 to 600,000 distinct CDR3 sequences, 25% to 30% of which appear only once. Germline CDR1 is KGHSH and CDR2 is LQKENI. This CDR3 region has 14 residues. J lost 5 bases, V lost 1 base, and 4 bases had no gene match. As for this clonotype: Its target is not known.

J is TRBJ2-7 and V is TRBV18, with 8 bases that match TRBD1. The origin of this receptor is a woman in her 70s in good health. Sequenced input: blood. CDR3 protein: CASSPRTGQDEQYF. The CDR3 DNA sequence: TGTGCCAGCTCACCACGGACAGGGCAGGACGAGCAGTACTTC. Full variable domain (outside the CDR3, taken from reference TRBV18 and TRBJ2-7): NAGVMQNPRHLVRRRGQEARLRCSPMKGHSHVYWYRQLPEEGLKFMVYLQKENIIDESGMPKERFSAEFPKEGPSILRIQQVVRGDSAAYFCASSPRTGQDEQYFGPGTRLTVT.